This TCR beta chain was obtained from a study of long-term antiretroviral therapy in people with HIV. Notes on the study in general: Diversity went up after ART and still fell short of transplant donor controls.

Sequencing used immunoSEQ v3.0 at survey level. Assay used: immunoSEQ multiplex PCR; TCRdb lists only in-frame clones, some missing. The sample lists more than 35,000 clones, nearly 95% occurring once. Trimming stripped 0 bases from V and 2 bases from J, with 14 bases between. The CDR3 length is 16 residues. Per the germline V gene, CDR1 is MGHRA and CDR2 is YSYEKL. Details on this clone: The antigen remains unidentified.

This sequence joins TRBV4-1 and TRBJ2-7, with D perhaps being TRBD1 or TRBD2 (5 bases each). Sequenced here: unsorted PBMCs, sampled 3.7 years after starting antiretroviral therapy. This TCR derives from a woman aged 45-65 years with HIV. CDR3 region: CASSQEGPPRTYEQYF. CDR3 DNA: TGCGCCAGCAGCCAAGAGGGACCGCCCAGGACCTACGAGCAGTACTTC.